This record covers a single TCR beta chain. Clones were sequenced by immunoSEQ multiplex PCR, and TCRdb holds only the in-frame ones, with some missing. The sample holds 150,000 to 200,000 clones, about 91% seen once. These data are taken from a study of blood T cell repertoires in COVID-19. Trimming removed 5 bases from V and 4 bases from J; junction bases left unmatched: 6. The CDR3 runs to 15 residues. Germline assignment: CDR1 SEHNR and CDR2 FQNEAQ (reference sequence). The sample was peripheral blood. This sequence joins TRBV7-9 and TRBJ2-7; 12 nucleotides agree with TRBD1. This receptor was taken from a woman aged 25 to 45 with acute or convalescent COVID-19. The CDR3 DNA is TGTGCCAGCAGCGAGGGACAGGGGGCAGTGTACGAGCAGTACTTC. Translated: CASSEGQGAVYEQYF.